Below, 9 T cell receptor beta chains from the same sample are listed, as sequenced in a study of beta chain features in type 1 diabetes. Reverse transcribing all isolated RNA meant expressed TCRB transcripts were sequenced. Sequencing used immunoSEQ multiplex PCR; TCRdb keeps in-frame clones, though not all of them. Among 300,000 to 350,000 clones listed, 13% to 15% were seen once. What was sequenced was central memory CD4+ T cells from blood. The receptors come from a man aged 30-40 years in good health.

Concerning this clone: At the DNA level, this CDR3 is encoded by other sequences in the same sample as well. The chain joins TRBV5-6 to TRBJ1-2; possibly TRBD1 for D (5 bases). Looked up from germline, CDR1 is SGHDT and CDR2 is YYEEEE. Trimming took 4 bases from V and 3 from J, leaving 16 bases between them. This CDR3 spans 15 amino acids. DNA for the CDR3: TGTGCCAGCAGCCGCGCAGGGCGGGGGGACTATGGCTACACCTTC. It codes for CASSRAGRGDYGYTF. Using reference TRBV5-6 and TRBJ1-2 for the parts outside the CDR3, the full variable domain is DAGVTQSPTHLIKTRGQQVTLRCSPKSGHDTVSWYQQALGQGPQFIFQYYEEEERQRGNFPDRFSGHQFPNYSSELNVNALLLGDSALYLCASSRAGRGDYGYTFGSGTRLTVV.

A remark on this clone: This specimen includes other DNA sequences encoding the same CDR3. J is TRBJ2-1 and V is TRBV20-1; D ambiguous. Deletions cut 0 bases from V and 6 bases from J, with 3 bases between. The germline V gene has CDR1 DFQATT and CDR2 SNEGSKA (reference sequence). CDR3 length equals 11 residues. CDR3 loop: CSARDINEQFF. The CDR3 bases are TGCAGTGCTAGAGATATCAATGAGCAGTTCTTC.

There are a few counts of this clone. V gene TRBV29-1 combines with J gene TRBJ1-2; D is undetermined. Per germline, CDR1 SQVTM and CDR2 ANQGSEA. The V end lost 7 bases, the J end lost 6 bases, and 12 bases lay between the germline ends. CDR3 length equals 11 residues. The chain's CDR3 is CSALESHGYTF. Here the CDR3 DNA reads TGCAGCGCTCTCGAATCCCATGGCTACACCTTC.

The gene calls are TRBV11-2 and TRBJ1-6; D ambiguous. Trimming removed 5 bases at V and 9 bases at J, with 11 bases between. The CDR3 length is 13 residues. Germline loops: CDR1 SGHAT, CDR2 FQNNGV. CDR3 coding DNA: TGTGCCAGCAGCGTGACACCCTCTTCACCCCTCCACTTT. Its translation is CASSVTPSSPLHF.

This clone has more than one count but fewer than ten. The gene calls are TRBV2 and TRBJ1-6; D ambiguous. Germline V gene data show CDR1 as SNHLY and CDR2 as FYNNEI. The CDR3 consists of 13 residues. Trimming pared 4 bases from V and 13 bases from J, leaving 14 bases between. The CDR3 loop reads CASSGSFGSPLHF. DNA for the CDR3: TGTGCCAGCAGTGGAAGCTTTGGCTCCCCCCTCCACTTT. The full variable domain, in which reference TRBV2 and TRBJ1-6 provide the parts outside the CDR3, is EPEVTQTPSHQVTQMGQEVILRCVPISNHLYFYWYRQILGQKVEFLVSFYNNEISEKSEIFDDQFSVERPDGSNFTLKIRSTKLEDSAMYFCASSGSFGSPLHFGNGTRLTVT.

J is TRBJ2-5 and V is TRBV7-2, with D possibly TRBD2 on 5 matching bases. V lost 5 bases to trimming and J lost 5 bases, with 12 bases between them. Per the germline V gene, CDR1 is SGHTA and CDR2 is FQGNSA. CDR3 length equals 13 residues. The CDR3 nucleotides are TGTGCCAGCAGCGCCGGACTGTACGAGACCCAGTACTTC. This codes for CASSAGLYETQYF.

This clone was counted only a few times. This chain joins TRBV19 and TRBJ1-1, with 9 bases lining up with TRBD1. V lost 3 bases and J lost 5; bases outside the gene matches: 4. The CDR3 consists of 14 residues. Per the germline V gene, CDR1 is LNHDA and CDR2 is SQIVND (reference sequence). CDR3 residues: CASSMEDRGTEAFF. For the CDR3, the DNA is TGTGCCAGTAGTATGGAGGACAGGGGAACTGAAGCTTTCTTT.

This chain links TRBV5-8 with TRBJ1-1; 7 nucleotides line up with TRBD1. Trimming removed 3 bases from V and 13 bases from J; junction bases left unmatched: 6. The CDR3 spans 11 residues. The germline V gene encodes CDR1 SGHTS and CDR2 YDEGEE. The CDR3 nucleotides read TGTGCCAGCAGCTCCCTACGACAGGGTTTCTTT. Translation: CASSSLRQGFF.

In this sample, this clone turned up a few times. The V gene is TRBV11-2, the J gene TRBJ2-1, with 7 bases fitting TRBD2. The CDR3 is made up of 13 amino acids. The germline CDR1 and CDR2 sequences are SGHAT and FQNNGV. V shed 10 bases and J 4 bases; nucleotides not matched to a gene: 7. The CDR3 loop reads CATQRELYNEQFF. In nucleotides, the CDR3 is TGTGCCACACAGCGGGAACTATACAATGAGCAGTTCTTC.